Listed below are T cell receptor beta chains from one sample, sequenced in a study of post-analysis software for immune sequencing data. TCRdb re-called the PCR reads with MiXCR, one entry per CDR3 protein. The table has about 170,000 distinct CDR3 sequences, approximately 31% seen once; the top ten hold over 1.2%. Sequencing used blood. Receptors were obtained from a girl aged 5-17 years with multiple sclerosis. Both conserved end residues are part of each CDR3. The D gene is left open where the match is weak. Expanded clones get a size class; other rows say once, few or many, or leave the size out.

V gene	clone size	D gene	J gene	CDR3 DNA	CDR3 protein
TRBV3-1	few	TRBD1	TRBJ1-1	TGTGCCAGCAGCCCCCGGGACAGGGACACTGAAGCTTTCTTT	CASSPRDRDTEAFF
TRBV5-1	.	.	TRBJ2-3	TGCGCCAGCAGCTTAGCGTCCCGGCGGGACACAGATACGCAGTATTTT	CASSLASRRDTDTQYF
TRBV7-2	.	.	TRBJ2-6	TGTGCCAGCAGCTTAGGGACTATGCCCCTCTCTGGGGCCAACGTCCTGACTTTC	CASSLGTMPLSGANVLTF
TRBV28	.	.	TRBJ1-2	TGTGCCAGCAGACTACCGGGAGGCTATGGCTACACCTTC	CASRLPGGYGYTF
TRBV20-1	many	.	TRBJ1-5	TGCAGTGCTAGGGTGCCAGGGACCAGCAATCAGCCCCAGCATTTT	CSARVPGTSNQPQHF
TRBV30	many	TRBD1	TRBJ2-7	TGTGCCTGGAGACGGACAGGGGGCGAGCAGTACTTC	CAWRRTGGEQYF
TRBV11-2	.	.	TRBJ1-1	TGTGCCAGCAGCTTAGGCCCGGACGGGGACACTGAAGCTTTCTTT	CASSLGPDGDTEAFF
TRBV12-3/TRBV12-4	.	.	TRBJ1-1	TGTGCCAGCATCCTATTCCCCGGGACTAAGAACACTGAAGCTTTCTTT	CASILFPGTKNTEAFF
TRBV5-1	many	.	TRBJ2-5	TGCGCCAGCAGCCCTATGGCGGGACAGCAAGAGACCCAGTACTTC	CASSPMAGQQETQYF
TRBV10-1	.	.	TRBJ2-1	TGCGCCAGCAGTGTCTCCAGGGGGGATGAGCAGTTCTTC	CASSVSRGDEQFF
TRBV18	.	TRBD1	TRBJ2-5	TGTGCCAGCTCATCGGGCGGGACAGGGACTGAGACCCAGTACTTC	CASSSGGTGTETQYF
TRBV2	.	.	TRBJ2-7	TGTGCCAGCAGTACAGGGCGCGAGCAGTACTTC	CASSTGREQYF
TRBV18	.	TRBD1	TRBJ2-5	TGTGCCAGCTCACCATTGGACAGGGGAGAGACCCAGTACTTC	CASSPLDRGETQYF